The 17 T cell receptor beta chains presented below share a single source sample, sequenced in a study of blood T cell repertoires in COVID-19. Measured with immunoSEQ multiplex PCR; TCRdb has only the in-frame clones, and not every one. The sample lists about 110,000 clones, about 70% occurring once. Material for sequencing was peripheral blood. All receptors derive from a human donor with acute or convalescent COVID-19. The donor label of this sample is uncertain.

The V gene is TRBV6-5, the J gene TRBJ1-1; D is possibly TRBD1 (6 bases). The CDR3 spans 14 residues. Germline CDR1 MNHEY, CDR2 SVGAGI. V lost 8 bases to trimming and J lost 1 base, with 14 bases between them. The CDR3 nucleotides read TGTGCCAGCTCGCAAAGGACAGCGAACACTGAAGCTTTCTTT. This encodes CASSQRTANTEAFF.

V gene TRBV4-2 combines with J gene TRBJ2-5; 13 bases fit TRBD2. The CDR3 runs to 18 residues. CDR1 LGHNA and CDR2 YNFKEQ come from the germline V gene. V lost 5 bases to trimming and J lost 4 bases; unmatched junction nucleotides: 13. The DNA of the CDR3 is TGTGCCAGCAGCACCCGACTAGCGGGGGGCCGGGGCATAGAGACCCAGTACTTC. The encoded protein is CASSTRLAGGRGIETQYF.

This clone occurred once. This chain connects TRBV19 to TRBJ2-3; 7 bases are a match to TRBD1. CDR1 is LNHDA, CDR2 SQIVND, per germline (reference sequence). The CDR3 consists of 16 residues. Germline trimming cut 6 bases from V and 6 bases from J; bases unmatched to any gene: 15. The CDR3 nucleotides are TGTGCCAGTAGCCTAAGGACAGGATCCTGGGCTGATACGCAGTATTTT. The encoded protein is CASSLRTGSWADTQYF.

Points on this clone: At one boundary the junction diverges from the germline segment, which might be a read error. The rearrangement uses TRBV5-6 and TRBJ1-3, with D hard to call. This CDR3 contains 16 residues. Looked up from germline, CDR1 is SGHDT and CDR2 is YYEEEE. The CDR3 DNA reads as TGTGCTAGCAGCTTCTACAGCTTGAAGGCTGGAAACACCATATATTTT. It specifies CASSFYSLKAGNTIYF.

The rearrangement uses TRBV7-9 and TRBJ1-2, with 11 nucleotides matching TRBD1. The CDR3 totals 17 residues. Trimming took 6 bases from V and 2 from J; bases not matched to a gene: 11. Germline V lookup: CDR1 SEHNR, CDR2 FQNEAQ (reference sequence). CDR3 residues: CASSVVGGQGANYGYTF. CDR3 sequence (DNA): TGTGCCAGCAGTGTAGTAGGAGGACAGGGGGCGAACTATGGCTACACCTTC.

The chain joins TRBV29-1 to TRBJ2-5, with D perhaps TRBD1 (7 bases). Germline CDR1 and CDR2: SQVTM and ANQGSEA. The CDR3 is made up of 14 amino acids. The V and J ends lost 7 bases and 7 bases respectively, with 22 bases between them. Written as DNA, the CDR3 is TGCAGCGCCGACCAACGAAGACAGGGAGGGACCCAGTACTTC. Amino acid sequence: CSADQRRQGGTQYF.

The CDR3 sequence: CASSRLAGGISYNEQFF. CDR3 DNA: TGTGCCAGCAGCCGACTAGCGGGGGGGATTTCCTACAATGAGCAGTTCTTC. The chain couples TRBV14 to TRBJ2-1; 14 bases line up with TRBD2. CDR1 and CDR2 (germline): SGHDN, FVKESK. V gave up 4 bases and J gave up 1 base; unmatched junction bases: 3. This CDR3 comprises 17 residues.

This rearrangement joins TRBV5-1 to TRBJ2-5; the match to TRBD2 covers 9 bases. The V gene's germline CDR1 is SGHRS and CDR2 YFSETQ. CDR3 length: 16 residues. The ends lost 0 bases at V and 5 bases at J; junction bases unmatched: 8. CDR3 in amino acids: CASSLAAGGAGETQYF. CDR3 nucleotides: TGCGCCAGCAGCTTGGCGGCGGGGGGGGCGGGCGAGACCCAGTACTTC.

The CDR3 nucleotides read TGCGCCAGGACCCTCGACAGGGGAAACACAGATACGCAGTATTTT. As protein: CARTLDRGNTDTQYF. J is TRBJ2-3 and V is TRBV10-2; 8 nucleotides match TRBD1. CDR1 and CDR2 from the germline V gene are WSHSY and SAAADI. The CDR3 loop spans 15 amino acids. With V trimmed by 9 bases and J by 2 bases, 10 bases remained unmatched.

The V call is TRBV25-1, the J call TRBJ1-6; D gene ambiguous. Per germline, CDR1 MGHDK and CDR2 SYGVNS. Trimming took 4 bases from V and 6 from J, leaving 13 bases between them. The CDR3 spans 15 residues. In DNA form, the CDR3 reads TGTGCCAGCAGTGGGAACAGAGGGTTTAATTCACCCCTCCACTTT. Its protein product is CASSGNRGFNSPLHF.

This clone was found a few times. Other nucleotide sequences from this sample produce the same CDR3. This chain uses TRBV9 with TRBJ1-1; TRBD1 is a possible D gene (6 bases). This CDR3 is 13 amino acids long. Trimming stripped 4 bases from V and 2 bases from J, with 9 bases between. Germline V gene sequence: CDR1 SGDLS, CDR2 YYNGEE. CDR3 region: CASSLQGNTEAFF. CDR3 DNA: TGTGCCAGCAGCTTACAGGGAAACACTGAAGCTTTCTTT.

V and J are TRBV4-1 and TRBJ1-5; D may be TRBD1 (5 bases). This CDR3 region has 17 residues. Per germline, CDR1 MGHRA and CDR2 YSYEKL. The V and J ends lost 1 base and 4 bases respectively, with 17 bases between them. CDR3 DNA sequence: TGCGCCAGCAGCCAAGGGGGACTTTCAGGGACTAATCAGCCCCAGCATTTT. It specifies CASSQGGLSGTNQPQHF.

This clone showed up just once. This rearrangement joins TRBV10-3 to TRBJ1-3; 8 nucleotides agree with TRBD1. With V trimmed by 3 bases and J by 4 bases, 11 bases remained unmatched. Germline values: CDR1 ENHRY, CDR2 SYGVKD. This CDR3 has 17 amino acids. CDR3 loop: CAISESEGQGLGNTIYF. CDR3 nucleotide sequence: TGTGCCATCAGTGAATCCGAAGGACAGGGTTTAGGAAACACCATATATTTT.

This rearrangement joins TRBV28 to TRBJ1-2, with D tentatively TRBD1 (6 bases). The CDR3 extends over 13 amino acids. Trimming shortened V by 7 bases and J by 8 bases, and 17 bases separated the two germline ends. The germline V gene encodes CDR1 MDHEN and CDR2 SYDVKM. The CDR3 region is CASTPPWGQGYTF. The DNA for the CDR3 is TGTGCCAGCACCCCACCGTGGGGGCAGGGCTACACCTTC.

The chain has TRBV12-3 or TRBV12-4 and TRBJ1-2; 8 bases line up with TRBD1. J gave up 14 bases and V 4 bases, and 9 bases lay outside the gene matches. CDR3 length: 12 residues. DNA of the CDR3: TGTGCCAGCAGTTCGGAGGACAGGGTGGGTACCTTC. It translates to CASSSEDRVGTF.

The V and J genes are TRBV10-1 and TRBJ2-7; D might be TRBD1 (6 bases). This CDR3 contains 9 residues. CDR1 WNHNN and CDR2 SYGVQD come from the germline V gene (reference sequence). V was pared by 6 bases and J by 10 bases, with 7 bases between. The CDR3 DNA sequence: TGCGCCAGCAGGGACAGTCAGTACGTC. It codes for CASRDSQYV.

This clone was seen only a few times. V is TRBV6-5 and J is TRBJ1-2; D is uncertain. Trimming pared 2 bases from V and 4 bases from J, leaving 14 bases between. Germline CDR1 and CDR2: MNHEY and SVGAGI. The CDR3 is 15 amino acids. The CDR3 region has the DNA TGTGCCAGCAGTTACCGCGGGAAGGGTAGCTATGGCTACACCTTC. It codes for CASSYRGKGSYGYTF.